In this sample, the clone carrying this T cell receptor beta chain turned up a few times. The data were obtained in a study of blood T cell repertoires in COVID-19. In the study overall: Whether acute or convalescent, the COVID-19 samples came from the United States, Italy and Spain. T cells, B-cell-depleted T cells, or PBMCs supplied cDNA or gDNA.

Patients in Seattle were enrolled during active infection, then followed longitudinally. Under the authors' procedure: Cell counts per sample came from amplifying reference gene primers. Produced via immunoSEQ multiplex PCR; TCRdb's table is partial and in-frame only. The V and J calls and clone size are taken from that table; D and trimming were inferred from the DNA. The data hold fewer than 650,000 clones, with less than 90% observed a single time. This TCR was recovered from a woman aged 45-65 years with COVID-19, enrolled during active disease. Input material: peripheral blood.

CDR3 loop: CAWSVGLSNQPQHF. The CDR3, as DNA: TGTGCCTGGAGTGTGGGCCTTAGCAATCAGCCCCAGCATTTT. The chain carries TRBV30 and TRBJ1-5, with D unresolved. Germline V CDR1 and CDR2: GTSNPN, SVGIG (reference sequence). There are 14 residues in the CDR3. Trimming pared 0 bases from V and 0 bases from J, leaving 6 bases between.